The present T cell receptor beta chain was sequenced within a study of OX40 agonist ivuxolimab in advanced cancers. About the research overall: Every 2 weeks, ivuxolimab was infused into the patients intravenously at between 0.01 and 10 mg/kg. Enrolled patients in dose escalation had cancers that were hepatocellular carcinoma, melanoma, renal cell or head and neck cancer.

Profiling relied on immunoSEQ multiplex PCR, and the TCRdb table lists in-frame clones only, not all of them. The sample has 8,000 to 11,000 clones, about three quarters seen once. Study-wide findings and caveats: By week 6 at 0.1 to 3.0 mg/kg, blood CD4+ and CD8+ T cells had expanded clonally.

The CDR3 runs to 15 residues. Germline V gives CDR1 LNHDA, CDR2 SQIVND (reference sequence). V shed 5 bases and J 8 bases; nucleotides not matched to a gene: 11. Details on this clone: Its antigen is undetermined.

V and J are TRBV19 and TRBJ2-1, with 8 bases fitting TRBD2. The sequence derives from an adult with an advanced solid tumor such as melanoma, head and neck, liver or kidney cancer. This sample comprised CD4+ or CD8+ T cells sorted from blood, obtained in a trial of the OX40 agonist ivuxolimab. This CDR3 is CASSALGLEVHEQFF. The CDR3 nucleotides read TGTGCCAGTAGTGCCTTGGGACTAGAGGTACATGAGCAGTTCTTC.